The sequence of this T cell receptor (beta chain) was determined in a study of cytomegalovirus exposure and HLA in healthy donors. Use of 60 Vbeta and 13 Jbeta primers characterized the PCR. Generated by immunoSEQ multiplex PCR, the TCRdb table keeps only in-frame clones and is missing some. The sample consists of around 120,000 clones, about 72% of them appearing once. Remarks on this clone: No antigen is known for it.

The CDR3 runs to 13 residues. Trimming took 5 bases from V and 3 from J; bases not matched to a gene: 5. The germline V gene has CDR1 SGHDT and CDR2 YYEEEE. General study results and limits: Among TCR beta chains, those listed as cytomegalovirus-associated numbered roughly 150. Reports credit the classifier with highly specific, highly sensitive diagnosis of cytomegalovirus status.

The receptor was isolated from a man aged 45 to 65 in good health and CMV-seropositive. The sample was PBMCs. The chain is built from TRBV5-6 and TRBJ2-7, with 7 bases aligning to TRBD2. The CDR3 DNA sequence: TGTGCCAGCAGTCTTACGGGGGGCTACGAGCAGTACTTC. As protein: CASSLTGGYEQYF.